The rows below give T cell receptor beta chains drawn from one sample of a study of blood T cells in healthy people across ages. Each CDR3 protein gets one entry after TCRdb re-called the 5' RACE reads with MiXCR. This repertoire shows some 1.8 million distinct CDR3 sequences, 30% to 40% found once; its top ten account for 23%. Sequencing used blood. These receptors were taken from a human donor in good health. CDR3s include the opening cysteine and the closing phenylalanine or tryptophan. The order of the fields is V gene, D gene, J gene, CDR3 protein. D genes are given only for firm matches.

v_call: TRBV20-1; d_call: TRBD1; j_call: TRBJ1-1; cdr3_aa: CSARGDSLNTEAFF
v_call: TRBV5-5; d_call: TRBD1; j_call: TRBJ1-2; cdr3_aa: CASSLAPGTGGSRDYGYTF
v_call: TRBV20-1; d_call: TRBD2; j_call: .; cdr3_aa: CSASTPSGRFYEQYF
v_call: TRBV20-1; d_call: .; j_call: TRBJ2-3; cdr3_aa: CSPQGGAFADTQYF
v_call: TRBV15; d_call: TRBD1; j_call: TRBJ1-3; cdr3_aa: CATSRSRGSSGNTIYF
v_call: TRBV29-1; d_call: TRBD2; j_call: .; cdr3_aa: CSPRLAGVETQYF
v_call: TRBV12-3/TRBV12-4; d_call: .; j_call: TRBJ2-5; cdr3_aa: CAITISGTQETQYF
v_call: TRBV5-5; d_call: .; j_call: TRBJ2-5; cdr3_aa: CASSGDLAQETQYF
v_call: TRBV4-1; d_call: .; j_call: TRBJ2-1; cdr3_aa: CASSQEEGLSYNEQFF
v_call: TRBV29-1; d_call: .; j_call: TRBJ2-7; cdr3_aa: CSVEVGLKQYF
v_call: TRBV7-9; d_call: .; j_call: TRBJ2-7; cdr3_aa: CASSPPLYEQYF
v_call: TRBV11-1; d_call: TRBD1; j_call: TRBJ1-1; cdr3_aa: CASSQTSGQGLPNTEAFF
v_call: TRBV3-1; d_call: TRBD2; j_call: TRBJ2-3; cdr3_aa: CASSQLPWTSGGASTDTQYF
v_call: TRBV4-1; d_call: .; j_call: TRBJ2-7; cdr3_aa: CASSQVAVDDEQYF
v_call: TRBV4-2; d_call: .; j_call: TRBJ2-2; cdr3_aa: CASNPTVNTGELFF
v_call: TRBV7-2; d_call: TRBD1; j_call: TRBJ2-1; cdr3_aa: CASSLEPFRGNNEQFF
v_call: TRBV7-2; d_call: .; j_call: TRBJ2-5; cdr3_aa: CASSLGPRREYF
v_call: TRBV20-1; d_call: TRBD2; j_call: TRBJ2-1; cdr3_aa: CSAREASGGFNEQFF
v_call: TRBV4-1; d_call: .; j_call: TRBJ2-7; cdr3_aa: CASSQDQGSGPQYF
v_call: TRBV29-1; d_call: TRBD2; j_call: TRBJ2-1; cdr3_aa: CSVAAGTSSQFF
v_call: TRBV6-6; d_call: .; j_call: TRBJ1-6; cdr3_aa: CASSYTGTPTVPLHF
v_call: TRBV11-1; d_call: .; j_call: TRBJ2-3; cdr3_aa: CASSFWIGLFQGAKSTDTQYF
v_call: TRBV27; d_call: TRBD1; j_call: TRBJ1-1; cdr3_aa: CASSLSFGTVAEAFF